This entry describes one T cell receptor beta chain. Its specific antigen is unknown. No much larger clone exists at a distance of one base, and base qualities are not known. The donors were under 40 Caucasian individuals from Russia, aged roughly 6 to 100 years, who were systemically healthy. Each donor gave roughly 11 milliliters of peripheral blood, drawn into EDTA-treated Vacutainer tubes. Ficoll-Paque density-gradient centrifugation was used to isolate PBMCs, with at least 6 million per sample. Total RNA, at least 6 micrograms per sample, was extracted from PBMCs with Trizol reagent. For every donor, flow cytometry on a PBMC aliquot measured the percentage of naive CD45RAhigh/CD27high T cells. Libraries were made using 5' RACE. TCRdb lists the instrument as Illumina HiSeq 2500. A second PCR of roughly 7 to 11 cycles was performed with a sample-barcoded 5' primer and a J-beta primer mix. A unique molecular identifier was introduced onto each TCR beta cDNA molecule by a template-switch 5' adaptor carrying 12 random nucleotides. At least 3 million CDR3-containing paired-end reads were obtained from each sample. First-strand cDNA was synthesized from all RNA with the Mint cDNA synthesis kit, primed by a TRBC-specific oligonucleotide. Following uracil-DNA glycosylase treatment, a first 18-cycle PCR with universal primers M1SS and BC2_uni_R was performed on all cDNA. Regarding the original processing steps: For normalization, 1 million high-quality reads, each with a distinct molecular identifier, were randomly selected from each sample. Reads with shared molecular identifiers were discarded instead of being binned into consensus sequences. MiTCR, run with a Q25 quality threshold and the strictest error-elimination algorithm, handled CDR3 identification, clonotype clustering and error correction. Lower-bound total TCR beta diversity was estimated with a nonparametric unseen species model using Euler transformation. Using fastp trimming at Q25 and MiXCR clonotype assembly, TCRdb reanalyzed the public sequencing data and kept in-frame beta chains. Every CDR3 protein is listed once, alongside the most common genes and DNA of its rows. What appears here as the V and J calls and clone size reflects TCRdb's work, not the paper's. This sample comprises 650,000 to 1,000,000 distinct CDR3 sequences, about 37% of them detected only once. The ten biggest clones cover 13% of the sample.

The sample comes from a study of blood T cells in healthy people across ages (dated by TCRdb to the mid-2010s). Regarding the study in general: In model experiments, template switching captured about one uniquely barcoded TCR beta cDNA molecule for every two T cells. The study measured age-related changes in TCR beta repertoire diversity using deep sequencing normalized with unique cDNA molecular identifiers. Four age groups were formed from the donors: young (average about 15 years), middle-aged (roughly 38), aged (about 62) and long-lived (82). To avoid experimental bias, donors of different ages were distributed randomly across sequencing lanes. For two donors (one aged 18 to 30 and one aged 80 or older), the study analyzed two additional independent replicas of 1 million unique cDNA reads from the same blood draw. The paper's findings and limits, for the study overall: Because donor CMV infection status was unknown, age-related changes in expanded clonotypes were potentially confounded. Bulk unsorted PBMC profiling prevented conclusive comparison of naive and antigen-experienced compartments. Compared with the aged group, the long-lived group had more naive CD4+ T cells, fewer expanded clones and increased TCR diversity, a pattern suggesting age selection. A strong correlation was found between observed TCR beta diversity and the percentage of naive T cells measured by flow cytometry. Estimates of total diversity based on one million sequenced T cells were regarded as lower bounds and as underestimates. Observed TCR beta diversity per million T cells fell roughly linearly with age, and a significant reduction was already apparent by age around 40.

The receptor was derived from a man younger than 35 in good health. The sequenced sample was blood.

In nucleotides, the sequence is TGTGCCAGCAGCCGACGAGGGGGCCAGACAGATACGCAGTATTTT. Translated, this is CASSRRGGQTDTQYF. The rearrangement combines TRBV5-8 with TRBJ2-3; TRBD1 lines up with 7 middle nucleotides. CDR1 and CDR2 are drawn from the germline V gene: SGHTS, YDEGEE. The CDR3, from cysteine to phenylalanine, totals 15 residues. Only the CDR3 DNA is retained, 45 bases long and in frame from the first base. V and J are trimmed by 4 bases and 3 bases, and the gene matches miss 8 bases of the junction.